The 12 T cell receptor beta chains given below trace back to one sample, sequenced in a study of T cell responses to AZD1222 COVID-19 vaccine. The repertoire was sequenced with immunoSEQ multiplex PCR; TCRdb's copy has only in-frame clones and lacks some. The data hold about 140,000 clones, with 88% observed a single time. The source was peripheral blood, collected 28 days after the second AZD1222 dose. All receptors come from an adult who received the AZD1222 COVID-19 vaccine.

The chain combines TRBV5-4 with TRBJ1-6; perhaps TRBD1 as D (5 bases). CDR3 size: 14 residues. From germline, CDR1 is SGHNT and CDR2 YYREEE (reference sequence). Trimming cost V 4 bases and J 7 bases, with 12 bases left between them. The CDR3 reads CASSRDGENSPLHF. CDR3 in DNA: TGTGCCAGCAGCCGGGACGGAGAAAATTCACCCCTCCACTTT.

V and J are TRBV6-2 or TRBV6-3 and TRBJ2-7; perhaps TRBD2 as D (7 bases). V lost 4 bases and J lost 7, with 17 bases in between. Germline loops: CDR1 MNHEY, CDR2 SVGEGT. The CDR3 covers 14 residues. CDR3 DNA sequence: TGTGCCAGCAGTTCAGGGGCGGGGGTCGAGGAGCAGTACTTC. Its translation: CASSSGAGVEEQYF.

The chain recombines TRBV3-1 (or the pseudogene TRBV3-2) with TRBJ1-1, with unresolved D. Per germline, CDR1 LGHDT and CDR2 YNNKEL (reference sequence). CDR3 length equals 13 residues. V lost 0 bases and J 1 base, leaving 3 bases between the germline ends. CDR3 DNA sequence: TGTGCCAGCAGCCAAGAATGGAACACTGAAGCTTTCTTT. It translates to CASSQEWNTEAFF.

This clone was recorded once. This sequence joins TRBV18 and TRBJ2-7; D could derive from TRBD1 or TRBD2 (5 bases each). V lost 3 bases, J lost 2 bases, and 8 bases lay in between. Per the germline V gene, CDR1 is KGHSH and CDR2 is LQKENI. This CDR3 comprises 13 residues. DNA of the CDR3: TGTGCCAGCTCACCTCAGGGACCCTACGAGCAGTACTTC. Translation gives CASSPQGPYEQYF.

The chain joins TRBV6-4 to TRBJ2-3, with no clear D. The germline V and J ends were trimmed by 2 bases and 9 bases, with 3 bases remaining between them. Germline CDR1 and CDR2: MRHNA and SNTAGT. The length of the CDR3 is 10 residues. The CDR3 nucleotides are TGTGCCAGCAGTGACAGGACGCAGTATTTT. This sequence encodes CASSDRTQYF.

The V and J genes are TRBV2 and TRBJ1-2, with no clear D. Trimming cost V 2 bases and J 8 bases, with 6 bases left between them. Per germline, CDR1 SNHLY and CDR2 FYNNEI. The CDR3 is 11 amino acids. CDR3 sequence reads: CASSERAGYTF. The CDR3 nucleotides read TGTGCCAGCAGTGAAAGGGCCGGCTACACCTTC.

The chain joins TRBV15 to TRBJ2-7; D gene uncertain. Trimming took 0 bases from V and 9 from J, leaving 15 bases between them. Germline V CDR1 and CDR2: LNHNV, YYDKDF (reference sequence). The CDR3 is 14 residues long. This chain's CDR3 is CATSRDPERAWQYF. CDR3 nucleotide sequence: TGTGCCACCAGCAGAGATCCCGAGAGAGCATGGCAGTACTTC.

This clone was counted a few times. V and J are TRBV10-1 and TRBJ1-2; 9 nucleotides match TRBD1. The V gene end was trimmed by 8 bases and the J gene end by 2 bases; junction bases not matched to a gene: 0. The CDR3 is 12 residues long. CDR1 is WNHNN and CDR2 is SYGVQD in the germline V gene (reference sequence). The CDR3 DNA reads as TGCGCCAGCGGACAGGGGAACTATGGCTACACCTTC. It codes for CASGQGNYGYTF.

This sequence joins TRBV19 and TRBJ1-5, with 7 bases that match TRBD1. The CDR3 runs 17 residues. Germline CDR1 reads LNHDA; CDR2 reads SQIVND (reference sequence). Germline trimming cut 4 bases from V and 2 bases from J; bases unmatched to any gene: 11. CDR3 coding DNA: TGTGCCAGTAGTACGGACAGGTACTTTTTGGGCAATCAGCCCCAGCATTTT. Residues: CASSTDRYFLGNQPQHF.

The V call is TRBV9, the J call TRBJ2-1, with D tentatively TRBD2 (7 bases). The CDR3 totals 19 residues. The ends were cut back, 0 bases at V and 5 bases at J, with 24 bases in the middle. Germline assignment: CDR1 SGDLS and CDR2 YYNGEE. The CDR3 loop is CASSVGLSGGALGDNEQFF. Written as DNA, the CDR3 is TGTGCCAGCAGCGTAGGATTATCGGGGGGCGCCCTTGGGGACAATGAGCAGTTCTTC.

As DNA, the CDR3 is TGTGCCAGCAGCTTGGACTGGGGTTCCCAGGGATCGAATGAGCAGTACTTC. Its protein product is CASSLDWGSQGSNEQYF. The rearrangement joins TRBV5-6 to TRBJ2-7, with D maybe TRBD1 (5 bases). The V gene's germline CDR1 is SGHDT and CDR2 YYEEEE. With 0 bases removed from V and 7 bases from J, the gap between germline ends came to 23 bases. The CDR3 runs 17 residues. The variable domain in full, completed from reference TRBV5-6 and TRBJ2-7, reads DAGVTQSPTHLIKTRGQQVTLRCSPKSGHDTVSWYQQALGQGPQFIFQYYEEEERQRGNFPDRFSGHQFPNYSSELNVNALLLGDSALYLCASSLDWGSQGSNEQYFGPGTRLTVT.

The chain is built from TRBV19 and TRBJ2-5; unclear D gene. The CDR3 length is 16 residues. Germline CDR1 LNHDA, CDR2 SQIVND (reference sequence). V was trimmed by 3 bases and J by 1 base, leaving 15 bases between them. CDR3 protein: CASSIRPAAFQETQYF. CDR3 DNA: TGTGCCAGTAGTATTAGGCCGGCCGCATTCCAAGAGACCCAGTACTTC.